This T cell receptor (beta chain) originates from a study of T cells in Graves' hyperthyroidism and ophthalmopathy. With V trimmed by 3 bases and J by 4 bases, 11 bases remained unmatched. Germline values: CDR1 KGHDR, CDR2 SFDVKD. This CDR3 is built from 18 residues. There are many counts of this clonotype. Authors of the study amplified TCR beta CDR3 regions from RNA transcripts. The TCR CDR3 first-round RT-PCR relied on the HTBI primer set. MiXCR, run by TCRdb on the multiplex PCR reads, gives a single entry per CDR3 protein. The top ten clones hold under 10% of a sample with over 650,000 distinct CDR3 sequences, approximately 16% of them seen once.

This receptor was identified in a man aged 18 to 30 with Graves' hyperthyroidism. The V call is TRBV24-1, the J call TRBJ2-3; TRBD2 agrees at 11 bases. The specimen sequenced was blood. The CDR3 sequence: CATSDPRLAGQFADTQYF. The CDR3 region has the DNA TGTGCCACCAGTGATCCAAGACTAGCGGGACAATTCGCAGATACGCAGTATTTT.